These T cell receptor beta chains were read from a single sample in a study of cytomegalovirus exposure and HLA in healthy donors. TCRdb keeps only in-frame clones here, not all; method: immunoSEQ multiplex PCR. The table lists about 220,000 clones, under 95% of them singletons. The specimen was PBMCs. The receptors derive from a woman aged 18-29 years in good health and CMV-seronegative. Both conserved end residues are part of each CDR3. D genes are given only for firm matches. Clone size, where shown, is once, few, many, or a class for clones that have expanded.

cdr3_nt,cdr3_aa,v_call,clone_size,d_call,j_call
TGTGCCAGCAGCCGAGCGGGAGGGCCGACCGGGGAGCTGTTTTTT,CASSRAGGPTGELFF,TRBV5-4,-,TRBD2,TRBJ2-2
TGTGCCAGCAGCTTGTCGCGGTCCTACGAGCAGTACTTC,CASSLSRSYEQYF,TRBV5-6,-,-,TRBJ2-7
TGTGCCAGCACAGGACAAAGCTATGGCTACACCTTC,CASTGQSYGYTF,TRBV6-1,-,-,TRBJ1-2
TGTGCCAGCAGTTTACATGACAGGGGGGGGGAAAAACTGTTTTTT,CASSLHDRGGEKLFF,TRBV27,-,TRBD1,TRBJ1-4
TGTGCCAGCTCCAAAGGGGGGAACACTGAAGCTTTCTTT,CASSKGGNTEAFF,TRBV18,few,-,TRBJ1-1
TGTGCCAGCAGCGTCTCGACTAGCGCGTACACCGGGGAGCTGTTTTTT,CASSVSTSAYTGELFF,TRBV9,-,TRBD2,TRBJ2-2
TGTGCCAGCAGCACAGGGTTCACTGAAGCTTTCTTT,CASSTGFTEAFF,TRBV6-1,-,-,TRBJ1-1
TGTGCCAGCAGCGTAGGGGCCCGGGGGAGGGTCAGTGAGCAGTTCTTC,CASSVGARGRVSEQFF,TRBV9,-,TRBD2,TRBJ2-1
TGTGCCAGCAGCCAAGACGGACAGATACAAGAGACCCAGTACTTC,CASSQDGQIQETQYF,TRBV14,-,-,TRBJ2-5
TGCGCCAGCAGCCAAGAGTGGGGACAGGGCTACGAGCAGTACTTC,CASSQEWGQGYEQYF,TRBV4-1,-,TRBD1,TRBJ2-7
TGTGCCAGCAGTGCCTTAGGGACAGCCTACGAGCAGTACTTC,CASSALGTAYEQYF,TRBV25-1,-,TRBD1,TRBJ2-7
TGTGCCAGCAGCCGTGGGGGGAGCTCCTACAATGAGCAGTTCTTC,CASSRGGSSYNEQFF,TRBV14,-,-,TRBJ2-1
TGTGCCAGCAGCTCCGGACAGGGTCTGGACATTCAGTACTTC,CASSSGQGLDIQYF,TRBV11-1,-,TRBD1,TRBJ2-4
TGTGCCAGCAGCGAGGACAGGAGAGGCGAAAAACTGTTTTTT,CASSEDRRGEKLFF,TRBV5-8,-,TRBD1,TRBJ1-4
TGTGCCAGCAGGGAGACAGGGGGAAACTCACCCCTCCACTTT,CASRETGGNSPLHF,TRBV28,-,TRBD1,TRBJ1-6
TGTGCCAGCAGTTTACAGGGTGGTAAAGGAAACACCATATATTTT,CASSLQGGKGNTIYF,TRBV28,-,-,TRBJ1-3
TGTGCCAGCAGCTTGTTGTTGAGCGAGCAGTACTTC,CASSLLLSEQYF,TRBV5-4,-,-,TRBJ2-7
TGTGCCAGCAGTAACGGGACTAGCGGCCCCCTCGAGCAGTACTTC,CASSNGTSGPLEQYF,TRBV11-2,once,TRBD2,TRBJ2-7
TGTGCCAGCAGCTTGAACAGGGTCACCGGGGAGCTGTTTTTT,CASSLNRVTGELFF,TRBV11-2,-,-,TRBJ2-2
TGTGCCAGCTCACCACCGGTCGGGAGAGGGGACACCGGGGAGCTGTTTTTT,CASSPPVGRGDTGELFF,TRBV18,-,-,TRBJ2-2
TGCGCCAGCAGCCACCCTAGCGGGAGGGCCCTAGATACGCAGTATTTT,CASSHPSGRALDTQYF,TRBV4-1,once,TRBD2,TRBJ2-3
TGTGCCTGGAGTGTACAGGGGGTCGCTGAAGCTTTCTTT,CAWSVQGVAEAFF,TRBV30,-,TRBD1,TRBJ1-1
TGTGCCAGCAGATTCGGGACAGGGGTGAGGAATGAGCAGTTCTTC,CASRFGTGVRNEQFF,TRBV6-5,-,TRBD1,TRBJ2-1
TGCGCCAGCAGCCACGGCGGGAACTATGGCTACACCTTC,CASSHGGNYGYTF,TRBV4-1,-,-,TRBJ1-2
TGTGCCTGGAGTAACCCCGGGACAGCCTTTAACTATGGCTACACCTTC,CAWSNPGTAFNYGYTF,TRBV30,-,TRBD1,TRBJ1-2
TGTGCCAGCAGCGTAGTCCGACAGGGCGGTGAGCAGTTCTTC,CASSVVRQGGEQFF,TRBV9,-,TRBD1,TRBJ2-1
TGTGCCAGCATCTCTACTAGCGGGAGTTTCCTGGGGGAGACCCAGTACTTC,CASISTSGSFLGETQYF,TRBV5-6,-,TRBD2,TRBJ2-5
TGTGCCAGCAGTCTAGCGGGCACAGATACGCAGTATTTT,CASSLAGTDTQYF,TRBV6-4,once,TRBD2,TRBJ2-3
TGCAGCGTTGAAATTCAGGGAGGGGGTGAGCAGTTCTTC,CSVEIQGGGEQFF,TRBV29-1,-,-,TRBJ2-1
TGTGCCAGCAGTGGGCTAGCGGGAGGGCCTAGCACAGATACGCAGTATTTT,CASSGLAGGPSTDTQYF,TRBV2,-,TRBD2,TRBJ2-3
TGTGCCAGTAGTGGGACAGGGGCCTCCCTATCCTACAATGAGCAGTTCTTC,CASSGTGASLSYNEQFF,TRBV19,-,TRBD1,TRBJ2-1
TGTGCCATCAGTGCCTTAGCGGGAGAGGTCTCCGGGGAGCTGTTTTTT,CAISALAGEVSGELFF,TRBV10-3,-,TRBD2,TRBJ2-2
TGCAGCGTTGAAGTAACAGGGGAAAGCAATCAGCCCCAGCATTTT,CSVEVTGESNQPQHF,TRBV29-1,-,TRBD1,TRBJ1-5
TGTGCCAGTAGTGTACCAAACGGTGGTGGGGAGCTGTTTTTT,CASSVPNGGGELFF,TRBV19,-,-,TRBJ2-2
TGTGCCAGCAGCCCCGTCGTCTCCGTTTCTGGGGCCAACGTCCTGACTTTC,CASSPVVSVSGANVLTF,TRBV5-6,-,-,TRBJ2-6
TGTGCCAGCAGCTTAGTAGCGGGAGGGTCCGCCCGGGAGCTGTTTTTT,CASSLVAGGSARELFF,TRBV11-3,-,TRBD2,TRBJ2-2
TGTGCCAGCAGCGCATTCGGGGATGGCTACACCTTC,CASSAFGDGYTF,TRBV9,-,-,TRBJ1-2
TGTGCCAGCACCCATCGACAGGGCTCAGATACGCAGTATTTT,CASTHRQGSDTQYF,TRBV27,-,TRBD1,TRBJ2-3